These 19 T cell receptor beta chains originate from one sample sequenced in a study of blood T cell repertoires in COVID-19. TCRdb's copy holds only in-frame clones and misses some; the assay was immunoSEQ multiplex PCR. In the table there are roughly 120,000 clones, roughly 88% of which are singletons. The material sequenced was peripheral blood. These receptors were taken from a woman in her 50s with active or convalescent COVID-19.

V is TRBV28 and J is TRBJ1-2; TRBD1 is a possible D gene (5 bases). Trimming took 3 bases from V and 6 from J, leaving 17 bases between them. Germline values: CDR1 MDHEN, CDR2 SYDVKM. CDR3 length equals 15 residues. The CDR3 is CASSFGLVVGDGYTF. CDR3 bases: TGTGCCAGCAGTTTTGGCCTCGTCGTAGGGGATGGCTACACCTTC.

V is TRBV19 and J is TRBJ1-4; D is perhaps TRBD1 (6 bases). The V gene's germline CDR1 is LNHDA and CDR2 SQIVND (reference sequence). The CDR3 is made up of 16 amino acids. Trimming shortened V by 5 bases and J by 4 bases, and 17 bases separated the two germline ends. The CDR3 spells CASSPRLGAFNEKLFF. DNA of the CDR3: TGTGCCAGTAGTCCGCGGTTGGGGGCGTTTAATGAAAAACTGTTTTTT.

J is TRBJ2-3 and V is TRBV9, with TRBD1 matching 7 bases. The junction had 13 bases not matched to a gene; V was cut back by 9 bases and J by 0 bases. The CDR3 consists of 16 residues. Germline V gene lookup returns CDR1 SGDLS and CDR2 YYNGEE. CDR3 in DNA: TGTGCCACAGCGAGGGGGCCAACTACTAGCACAGATACGCAGTATTTT. Translation gives CATARGPTTSTDTQYF.

The rearrangement links TRBV28 to TRBJ2-7; D might be TRBD2 (6 bases). Germline CDR1 reads MDHEN; CDR2 reads SYDVKM. The ends were cut back, 5 bases at V and 2 bases at J, with 16 bases in the middle. The CDR3 has 15 amino acids. DNA of the CDR3: TGTGCCAGCAGTGGGGGGAGCTTTGGGCCCTACGAGCAGTACTTC. Its translation: CASSGGSFGPYEQYF.

The gene calls are TRBV7-2 and TRBJ2-7; 9 bases are shared with TRBD1. The CDR3 extends over 15 amino acids. Germline V gene sequence: CDR1 SGHTA, CDR2 FQGNSA. Trimming at V came to 5 bases and at J to 1 base, leaving 6 bases not matched to a gene. The CDR3 sequence is CASSAYRGPSYEQYF. As DNA, the CDR3 is TGTGCCAGCAGCGCTTACAGGGGGCCTTCCTACGAGCAGTACTTC. Full variable domain (rest looked up from reference TRBV7-2 and TRBJ2-7): GAGVSQSPSNKVTEKGKDVELRCDPISGHTALYWYRQSLGQGLEFLIYFQGNSAPDKSGLPSDRFSAERTGGSVSTLTIQRTQQEDSAVYLCASSAYRGPSYEQYFGPGTRLTVT.

The chain carries TRBV7-9 and TRBJ1-1; D may be TRBD1 (6 bases). The CDR3 loop spans 18 amino acids. Germline V gene lookup returns CDR1 SEHNR and CDR2 FQNEAQ (reference sequence). The ends were cut back, 6 bases at V and 5 bases at J, with 28 bases in the middle. DNA of the CDR3: TGTGCCAGCAGACCTCAACTATACGGGGGGGCGCGTCTAACTGAAGCTTTCTTT. It specifies CASRPQLYGGARLTEAFF. Full variable domain (outside the CDR3, taken from reference TRBV7-9 and TRBJ1-1): DTGVSQNPRHKITKRGQNVTFRCDPISEHNRLYWYRQTLGQGPEFLTYFQNEAQLEKSRLLSDRFSAERPKGSFSTLEIQRTEQGDSAMYLCASRPQLYGGARLTEAFFGQGTRLTVV.

The rearrangement links TRBV5-6 to TRBJ2-3; 10 bases match TRBD2. Germline values: CDR1 SGHDT, CDR2 YYEEEE. The V gene end was trimmed by 2 bases and the J gene end by 2 bases; junction bases not matched to a gene: 5. The CDR3 consists of 16 residues. CDR3 in amino acids: CASSFSGRLLTDTQYF. Written as DNA, the CDR3 is TGTGCCAGCAGCTTTAGCGGGAGGCTCCTCACAGATACGCAGTATTTT.

On this clone itself: Sequence at one end of the junction differs from germline and may be a read error. The CDR3 here is CASSISGSGDIQYF. The CDR3 coding sequence is TGTGCCAGCAGTATATCCGGGTCTGGAGACATTCAGTACTTC. This chain joins TRBV27 and TRBJ2-4; D unresolved. This CDR3 has 14 residues. The germline V gene has CDR1 MNHEY and CDR2 SMNVEV (reference sequence).

The gene calls are TRBV5-4 and TRBJ1-1; 8 positions match TRBD1. Germline CDR1 is SGHNT and CDR2 is YYREEE (reference sequence). V lost 4 bases and J lost 2; bases outside the gene matches: 4. The CDR3 extends over 14 amino acids. This chain's CDR3 is CASSPGQGNTEAFF. CDR3 DNA: TGTGCCAGCAGCCCCGGACAGGGAAACACTGAAGCTTTCTTT.

This clone was seen only a few times. J is TRBJ1-1 and V is TRBV6-5, with D maybe TRBD1 (5 bases). The CDR3 runs to 15 residues. V gave up 10 bases and J gave up 0 bases, with 18 bases separating them. In germline, CDR1 is MNHEY, CDR2 SVGAGI. The CDR3 spells CATTSGGALNTEAFF. CDR3 sequence (DNA): TGTGCCACTACGAGCGGAGGGGCATTGAACACTGAAGCTTTCTTT.

The rearrangement joins TRBV4-1 to TRBJ2-7; the match to TRBD2 covers 7 bases. Germline V gene sequence: CDR1 MGHRA, CDR2 YSYEKL. V gave up 0 bases and J gave up 1 base; unmatched junction bases: 6. This CDR3 comprises 16 residues. CDR3 nucleotide sequence: TGCGCCAGCAGCCAAGATGCGAGCGGGAAGTCCTACGAGCAGTACTTC. Its protein product is CASSQDASGKSYEQYF.

The chain combines TRBV23-1 with TRBJ2-7; TRBD2 agrees at 11 bases. TRBV23-1 is annotated as an ORF whose role is uncertain. Trimming at V came to 4 bases and at J to 6 bases, leaving 11 bases not matched to a gene. This CDR3 comprises 16 residues. The CDR3 sequence: CASSRRASGRTFEQYF. CDR3 sequence (DNA): TGCGCCAGCAGTCGTAGGGCTAGCGGGAGGACTTTCGAGCAGTACTTC.

This clone was seen once. V gene TRBV19 combines with J gene TRBJ2-2, with 7 bases that match TRBD1. Germline trimming cut 6 bases from V and 1 base from J; bases unmatched to any gene: 5. This CDR3 comprises 15 residues. Germline-derived CDR1 and CDR2 are LNHDA and SQIVND (reference sequence). The CDR3 DNA reads as TGTGCCAGTAGCCGGCAGGGGGAGAACACCGGGGAGCTGTTTTTT. Translating gives CASSRQGENTGELFF.

The rearrangement joins TRBV28 to TRBJ1-5, with D perhaps matching TRBD1 (6 bases). CDR1 and CDR2 from the germline V gene are MDHEN and SYDVKM. The V gene lost 8 bases and the J gene lost 6 bases, with 11 bases spanning the gap. The CDR3 length is 12 residues. CDR3 nucleotide sequence: TGTGCCAGCCGGACAGTCTCTCAGCCCCAGCATTTT. Its protein is CASRTVSQPQHF.

The chain carries TRBV24-1 and TRBJ1-1, with 11 bases lining up with TRBD1. J lost 5 bases, V lost 4 bases, and 5 bases had no gene match. Germline CDR1 reads KGHDR; CDR2 reads SFDVKD. CDR3 size: 15 residues. CDR3 DNA: TGTGCCACCAGTGAATCTGGGACAGGGGGAACTGAAGCTTTCTTT. It specifies CATSESGTGGTEAFF.

The V call is TRBV28, the J call TRBJ2-7; 7 positions agree with TRBD1. Per germline, CDR1 MDHEN and CDR2 SYDVKM. This CDR3 comprises 17 residues. The V gene end was trimmed by 5 bases and the J gene end by 0 bases; junction bases not matched to a gene: 13. CDR3 sequence: CASSTSLQGLSSYEQYF. CDR3 coding DNA: TGTGCCAGCAGTACCTCCTTACAGGGGTTGAGCTCCTACGAGCAGTACTTC.

The chain joins TRBV29-1 to TRBJ2-1; maybe TRBD1 (5 bases). The CDR3 is 12 amino acids. CDR1 is SQVTM and CDR2 is ANQGSEA in the germline V gene. The DNA of the CDR3 is TGCAGTGCCGGACATCGTTACAATGAGCAGTTCTTC. This gives the protein CSAGHRYNEQFF.

J is TRBJ2-3 and V is TRBV20-1; TRBD1 matches at 7 bases. Trimming removed 6 bases from V and 7 bases from J; junction bases left unmatched: 7. Germline V gene sequence: CDR1 DFQATT, CDR2 SNEGSKA (reference sequence). CDR3 length: 12 residues. In nucleotides, the CDR3 is TGCAGTGCCAGTGAGGGGGCAAATACGCAGTATTTT. It yields the protein CSASEGANTQYF.

The chain employs TRBV5-6 and TRBJ1-3, with a possible D match to TRBD1 (5 bases). Germline V gene data show CDR1 as SGHDT and CDR2 as YYEEEE. V was clipped by 1 base and J by 4 bases, with 15 bases between them. The CDR3 is 16 residues long. CDR3 coding DNA: TGTGCCAGCAGCTTGTTTTCAGGTGGGGCCGGAAACACCATATATTTT. This gives the protein CASSLFSGGAGNTIYF.